The 22 T cell receptor beta chains below all came from one sample that was sequenced in a study of blood T cells in healthy people across ages (dated by TCRdb to 2013 to 2016). Libraries came from 5' RACE. Sequenced using an Illumina HiSeq 2500. The second PCR ran for roughly 7 to 11 cycles and used a J-beta primer mix along with a sample-barcoded 5' primer. The public reads were reprocessed in TCRdb via fastp at Q25 and MiXCR, keeping in-frame beta chains. Merged by CDR3 protein, the rows form single entries marked with the most common genes and DNA. This sample holds some 1.5 million distinct CDR3 sequences; approximately 30% were observed only once. The ten largest clonotypes hold around 7.7% of the sample. The sequenced sample was blood. The receptor source for this set is a woman between 25 and 40 years old in good health.

This chain uses TRBV6-2 or TRBV6-3 with TRBJ1-5; D is uncertain. Germline V gives CDR1 MNHEY, CDR2 SVGEGT. The CDR3 sequence is 13 residues long. V was clipped by 7 bases and J by 5 bases, with 12 bases between them. The CDR3 nucleotides read TGTGCCAGCATCTCCCGGCGGGATCAGCCCCAGCATTTT. This sequence encodes CASISRRDQPQHF.

The gene calls are TRBV5-1 and TRBJ2-3; 7 bases map to TRBD1. Trimming at V came to 2 bases and at J to 3 bases, leaving 9 bases not matched to a gene. CDR1 and CDR2 from the germline V gene are SGHRS and YFSETQ. The CDR3 consists of 16 residues. DNA for the CDR3: TGCGCCAGCAGCTTTGAAGGGACAGCCTATACAGATACGCAGTATTTT. Its protein is CASSFEGTAYTDTQYF.

At least ten counts were recorded for this clonotype. The chain combines TRBV12-3 or TRBV12-4 with TRBJ2-1; D may be TRBD2 (5 bases). The CDR3 has 15 residues. With 5 bases removed from V and 2 bases from J, the gap between germline ends came to 13 bases. CDR3 sequence: CASSRSGGPYNEQFF. CDR3 nucleotides: TGTGCCAGCAGTCGAAGCGGAGGCCCCTACAATGAGCAGTTCTTC.

This clonotype was counted many times. The chain joins TRBV9 to TRBJ2-7, with 7 bases fitting TRBD2. Trimming at V came to 0 bases and at J to 4 bases, leaving 7 bases not matched to a gene. Per the germline V gene, CDR1 is SGDLS and CDR2 is YYNGEE. CDR3 length: 15 amino acids. The CDR3 here is CASSVGGTTRYEQYF. The CDR3 DNA is TGTGCCAGCAGCGTAGGGGGGACTACTCGGTACGAGCAGTACTTC.

The rearrangement joins TRBV28 to TRBJ1-1; D possibly corresponds to TRBD1 (5 bases). The length of the CDR3 is 14 residues. The ends were cut back, 5 bases at V and 7 bases at J, with 17 bases in the middle. Germline V gene data show CDR1 as MDHEN and CDR2 as SYDVKM. This CDR3 is CASSIPLGGREAFF. CDR3 nucleotide sequence: TGTGCCAGCAGTATCCCCTTGGGGGGACGTGAAGCTTTCTTT.

This clonotype was recorded many times. This sequence joins TRBV10-2 and TRBJ1-2; D might be TRBD1 (6 bases). The CDR3 runs 14 residues. Germline V CDR1 and CDR2: WSHSY, SAAADI. The CDR3 region has the DNA TGCGCGAGCTGGGACAAGGGGAGAGTAGATGGCTACACCTTC. Encoded protein: CASWDKGRVDGYTF.

In this sample, this clonotype turned up a few times. The chain recombines TRBV7-2 with TRBJ2-3; D is uncertain. Deletions cut 0 bases from V and 3 bases from J, with 7 bases between. CDR3 size: 14 residues. In germline, CDR1 is SGHTA, CDR2 FQGNSA. The CDR3 here is CASSLALDTDTQYF. The CDR3 DNA reads as TGTGCCAGCAGCTTAGCGCTAGATACAGATACGCAGTATTTT. Using reference TRBV7-2 and TRBJ2-3 for the parts outside the CDR3, the full variable domain is GAGVSQSPSNKVTEKGKDVELRCDPISGHTALYWYRQSLGQGLEFLIYFQGNSAPDKSGLPSDRFSAERTGGSVSTLTIQRTQQEDSAVYLCASSLALDTDTQYFGPGTRLTVL.

V usage is TRBV27 and J usage is TRBJ2-5; 9 nucleotides align to TRBD1. The DNA end lines up better with TRBJ2-7; the J call may be wrong. Germline CDR1 and CDR2: MNHEY and SMNVEV (reference sequence). This CDR3 spans 15 amino acids. For the CDR3, the DNA is TGTGCCAGCAGTTTATCTCTCGGACAGGGGTACGAGCAGTACTTC. Its translation is CASSLSLGQGYEQYF.

A note on this clonotype: At one end the junction does not follow the germline gene, possibly because of a read error. The chain has TRBV15 and TRBJ2-7; D gene unclear. The CDR3 contains 15 residues. Germline V CDR1 and CDR2: LNHNV, YYDKDF (reference sequence). The CDR3 region is CVTSRGGPQVYEQYF. CDR3 nucleotide sequence: TGTGTCACCAGCAGAGGCGGCCCGCAGGTATACGAGCAGTACTTC.

There are a few counts of this clonotype. The chain has TRBV13 and TRBJ2-7; a possible D gene is TRBD2 (7 bases). The better agreement between TRBJ2-5 and the DNA end casts doubt on the J call. CDR1 and CDR2 from the germline V gene are PRHDT and FYEKMQ (reference sequence). This CDR3 is 17 amino acids long. The CDR3 spells CASSPALALRGGETQYF. The CDR3 nucleotides read TGTGCCAGCAGCCCGGCACTCGCCCTCAGGGGAGGGGAGACCCAGTACTTC.

This clonotype was detected ten times or more. The CDR3 DNA is TGTGCCAGCAGCTATGACCCGAAAGCCAAAAACATTCAGTACTTC. This codes for CASSYDPKAKNIQYF. The V gene is TRBV5-5, the J gene TRBJ2-4, with no clear D. The CDR3 extends over 15 amino acids. Trimming cost V 3 bases and J 0 bases, with 10 bases left between them. In germline, CDR1 is SGHKS, CDR2 YYEKEE (reference sequence).

This chain uses TRBV6-2 or TRBV6-3 with TRBJ2-5; D might be TRBD2 (6 bases). With 8 bases removed from V and 13 bases from J, the gap between germline ends came to 26 bases. The CDR3 consists of 14 residues. CDR1 is MNHEY, CDR2 SVGEGT, per germline. The DNA for the CDR3 is TGTGCCAGCCTAAAAGGCGGGAATCAAGACGGGCGGTACTTC. This sequence encodes CASLKGGNQDGRYF.

The J gene is TRBJ1-1, the V gene TRBV6-1, with D possibly matching TRBD1 (5 bases). This CDR3 is 13 amino acids long. Germline-derived CDR1 and CDR2 are MNHNS and SASEGT. Trimming cost V 4 bases and J 6 bases, with 12 bases left between them. CDR3 region: CASSGIWGPEAFF. The DNA of the CDR3 is TGTGCCAGCAGTGGAATTTGGGGACCTGAAGCTTTCTTT.

This clonotype was seen a handful of times. The V and J genes are TRBV7-2 and TRBJ1-2; D uncertain. The CDR3 loop spans 13 amino acids. V was cut by 2 bases and J by 5 bases, with 9 bases left in between. Germline CDR1 reads SGHTA; CDR2 reads FQGNSA. The chain's CDR3 is CASSLLSTYGYTF. The CDR3, as DNA: TGTGCCAGCAGCTTATTATCCACGTATGGCTACACCTTC.

The V and J genes are TRBV15 and TRBJ2-1, with 7 bases matching TRBD1. With 5 bases clipped from V and 13 bases from J, the junction kept 17 bases outside the gene matches. Germline V gene data show CDR1 as LNHNV and CDR2 as YYDKDF (reference sequence). This CDR3 is 15 amino acids long. Here the CDR3 DNA reads TGTGCCACCAGCCTGCCTGGGACAGCCCAAGAGACCCAGTTCTTC. It specifies CATSLPGTAQETQFF. Full variable domain (outside the CDR3, taken from reference TRBV15 and TRBJ2-1): DAMVIQNPRYQVTQFGKPVTLSCSQTLNHNVMYWYQQKSSQAPKLLFHYYDKDFNNEADTPDNFQSRRPNTSFCFLDIRSPGLGDTAMYLCATSLPGTAQETQFFGPGTRLTVL.

CDR3 nucleotides: TGTGCCAGCAGCTACGAGGGACTGCAGCCCGAAGCTTTCTTT. This gives the protein CASSYEGLQPEAFF. The chain is built from TRBV6-6 and TRBJ1-1; a weak D match, TRBD1 (5 bases). The CDR3 runs to 14 residues. Trimming removed 6 bases from V and 8 bases from J, with 19 bases in between. Germline CDR1 and CDR2: MNHNY and SVGAGI (reference sequence).

This clonotype was observed a few times. A junction boundary mismatches the germline segment, possibly from a read error. The rearrangement uses TRBV29-1 and TRBJ2-7; 7 bases align to TRBD1. CDR1 is SQVTM and CDR2 is ANQGSEA in the germline V gene. The CDR3 spans 14 residues. The chain's CDR3 is CSVVLTGQTYEQDF. CDR3 nucleotide sequence: TGCAGCGTTGTTCTCACGGGACAGACCTACGAGCAGGACTTC.

This clonotype was counted a few times. The V and J genes are TRBV20-1 and TRBJ2-7; 9 bases align to TRBD2. The CDR3 covers 14 residues. V trimming: 1 base; J trimming: 4 bases; junction bases outside the gene matches: 5. Germline V CDR1 and CDR2: DFQATT, SNEGSKA (reference sequence). In nucleotides, the CDR3 is TGCAGTGCTAGAGTCCCAGCGGGAGGTTACGAGCAGTACTTC. Translated, it gives CSARVPAGGYEQYF.

This clonotype was recorded many times. The V and J genes are TRBV7-3 and TRBJ2-7, with 7 bases lining up with TRBD2. Looked up from germline, CDR1 is SGHTA and CDR2 is FQGTGA. The CDR3 spans 17 residues. Trimming took 1 base from V and 9 from J; bases not matched to a gene: 18. The CDR3 protein is CASSLMGGTTEQGGQYF. CDR3 bases: TGTGCCAGCAGCTTAATGGGTGGGACTACCGAGCAAGGAGGGCAGTACTTC.

This clonotype showed up just once. The chain combines TRBV20-1 with TRBJ2-1; 11 bases map to TRBD1. The CDR3 has 15 residues. With V trimmed by 2 bases and J by 6 bases, 6 bases remained unmatched. The germline V gene has CDR1 DFQATT and CDR2 SNEGSKA (reference sequence). CDR3 in DNA: TGCAGTGCTAGATCCGGGGACAGGGGGGGCAATGAGCAGTTCTTC. Translation: CSARSGDRGGNEQFF.

This clonotype was found many times. V gene TRBV7-2 combines with J gene TRBJ2-1; D may be TRBD2 (6 bases). This CDR3 region has 14 residues. With 6 bases removed from V and 8 bases from J, the gap between germline ends came to 17 bases. The germline V gene has CDR1 SGHTA and CDR2 FQGNSA. CDR3 nucleotides: TGTGCCAGCAGTATGAGACTAGTCCCTGATGAGCAGTTCTTC. Translating gives CASSMRLVPDEQFF.

This clonotype appeared a few times. V gene TRBV12-3 or TRBV12-4 combines with J gene TRBJ2-3; TRBD2 agrees at 13 bases. The CDR3 totals 19 residues. The CDR3 loop reads CTSSPGLAGTPPHTDTQYF. As DNA, the CDR3 is TGTACTAGCAGTCCGGGACTAGCGGGAACCCCTCCCCACACAGATACGCAGTATTTT.